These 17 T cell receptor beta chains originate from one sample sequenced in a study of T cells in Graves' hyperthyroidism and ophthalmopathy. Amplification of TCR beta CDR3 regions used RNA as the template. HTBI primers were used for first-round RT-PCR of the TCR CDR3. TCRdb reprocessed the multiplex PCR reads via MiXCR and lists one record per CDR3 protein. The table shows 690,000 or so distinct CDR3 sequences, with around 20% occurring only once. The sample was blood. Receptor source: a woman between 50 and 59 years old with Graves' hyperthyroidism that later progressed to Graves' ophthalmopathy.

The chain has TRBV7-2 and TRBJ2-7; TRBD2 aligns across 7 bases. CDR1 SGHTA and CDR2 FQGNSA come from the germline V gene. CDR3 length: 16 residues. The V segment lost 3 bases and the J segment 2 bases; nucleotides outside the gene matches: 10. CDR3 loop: CASSFRLGGSPYEQYF. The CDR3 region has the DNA TGTGCCAGCAGCTTTCGACTAGGCGGGAGCCCCTACGAGCAGTACTTC.

The CDR3 DNA sequence: TGTGCCACCAGTGACTCCAAACTGGACAGGGGGCGAGCCAAAAACATTCAGTACTTC. Translation: CATSDSKLDRGRAKNIQYF. V is TRBV24-1 and J is TRBJ2-4; 11 nucleotides agree with TRBD1. This CDR3 has 19 residues. V shed 4 bases, J shed 0 bases, and the junction held 10 bases outside the gene matches. Per the germline V gene, CDR1 is KGHDR and CDR2 is SFDVKD.

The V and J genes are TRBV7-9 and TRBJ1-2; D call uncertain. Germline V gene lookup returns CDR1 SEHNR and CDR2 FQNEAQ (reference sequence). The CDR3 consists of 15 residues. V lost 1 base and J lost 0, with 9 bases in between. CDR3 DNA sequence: TGTGCCAGCAGCTTAGGGACGCTCCCTAACTATGGCTACACCTTC. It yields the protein CASSLGTLPNYGYTF.

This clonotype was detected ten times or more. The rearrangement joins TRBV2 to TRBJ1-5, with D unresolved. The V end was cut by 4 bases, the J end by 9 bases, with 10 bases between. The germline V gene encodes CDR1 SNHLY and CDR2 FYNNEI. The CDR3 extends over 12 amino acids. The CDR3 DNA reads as TGTGCCAGCAGTGGGACGTCGCGGCCCCAGCATTTT. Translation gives CASSGTSRPQHF.

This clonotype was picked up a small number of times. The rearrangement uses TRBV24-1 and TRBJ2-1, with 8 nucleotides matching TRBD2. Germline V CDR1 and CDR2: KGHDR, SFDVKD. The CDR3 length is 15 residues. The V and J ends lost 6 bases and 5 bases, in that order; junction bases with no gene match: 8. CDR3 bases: TGTGCCACCAGTCAATTGGGACTAGGGCACAATGAGCAGTTCTTC. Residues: CATSQLGLGHNEQFF.

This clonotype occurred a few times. The CDR3 sequence: CASSTADRNTIYF. In DNA, the CDR3 is TGTGCCAGCAGTACCGCAGATAGAAACACCATATATTTT. J is TRBJ1-3 and V is TRBV27; unclear D gene. Trimming stripped 5 bases from V and 5 bases from J, with 10 bases between. CDR1 MNHEY and CDR2 SMNVEV come from the germline V gene (reference sequence). The CDR3 covers 13 residues.

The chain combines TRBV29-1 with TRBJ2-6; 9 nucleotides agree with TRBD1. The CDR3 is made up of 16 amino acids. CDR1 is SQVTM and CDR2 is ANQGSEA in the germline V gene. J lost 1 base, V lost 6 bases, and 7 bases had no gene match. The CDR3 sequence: CSVTGTGTSGANVLTF. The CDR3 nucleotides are TGCAGCGTAACCGGGACAGGGACTTCTGGGGCCAACGTCCTGACTTTC.

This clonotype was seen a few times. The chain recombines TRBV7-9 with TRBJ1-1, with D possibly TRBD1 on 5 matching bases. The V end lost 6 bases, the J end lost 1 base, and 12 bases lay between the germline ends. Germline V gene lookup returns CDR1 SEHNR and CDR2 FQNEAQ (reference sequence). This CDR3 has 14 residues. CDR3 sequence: CASRQAEGNTEAFF. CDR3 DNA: TGTGCCAGCAGACAGGCCGAGGGGAACACTGAAGCTTTCTTT.

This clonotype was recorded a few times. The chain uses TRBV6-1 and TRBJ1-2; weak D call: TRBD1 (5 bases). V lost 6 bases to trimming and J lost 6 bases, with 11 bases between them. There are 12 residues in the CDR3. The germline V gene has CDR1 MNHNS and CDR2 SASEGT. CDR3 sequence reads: CASSRGPDGYTF. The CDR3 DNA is TGTGCCAGCAGCCGGGGACCGGATGGCTACACCTTC.

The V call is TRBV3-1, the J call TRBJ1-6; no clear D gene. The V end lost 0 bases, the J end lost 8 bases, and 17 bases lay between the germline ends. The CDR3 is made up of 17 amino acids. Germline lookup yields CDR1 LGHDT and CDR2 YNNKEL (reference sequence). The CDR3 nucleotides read TGTGCCAGCAGCCAAGATCGGGGTAGCTTCGGGTATTCACCCCTCCACTTT. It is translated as CASSQDRGSFGYSPLHF.

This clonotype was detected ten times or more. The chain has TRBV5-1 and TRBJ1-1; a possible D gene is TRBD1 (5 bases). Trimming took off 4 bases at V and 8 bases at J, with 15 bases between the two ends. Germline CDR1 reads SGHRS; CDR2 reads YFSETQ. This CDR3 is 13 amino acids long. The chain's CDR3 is CASSTAAGPEAFF. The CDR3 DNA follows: TGCGCCAGCAGCACCGCGGCAGGGCCCGAAGCTTTCTTT.

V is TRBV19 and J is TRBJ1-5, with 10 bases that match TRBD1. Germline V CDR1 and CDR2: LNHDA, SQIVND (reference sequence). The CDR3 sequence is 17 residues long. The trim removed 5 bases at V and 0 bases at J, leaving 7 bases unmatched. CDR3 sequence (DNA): TGTGCCAGTAGTCCCGGGACAGGGGACAATAGCAATCAGCCCCAGCATTTT. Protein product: CASSPGTGDNSNQPQHF. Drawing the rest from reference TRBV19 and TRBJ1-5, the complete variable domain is DGGITQSPKYLFRKEGQNVTLSCEQNLNHDAMYWYRQDPGQGLRLIYYSQIVNDFQKGDIAEGYSVSREKKESFPLTVTSAQKNPTAFYLCASSPGTGDNSNQPQHFGDGTRLSIL.

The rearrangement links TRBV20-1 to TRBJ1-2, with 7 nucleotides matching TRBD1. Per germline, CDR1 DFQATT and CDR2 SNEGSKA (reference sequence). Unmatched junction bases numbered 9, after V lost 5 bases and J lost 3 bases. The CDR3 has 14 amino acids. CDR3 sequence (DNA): TGCAGTGCTGCGGGAGGGGGCGAGGACTATGGCTACACCTTC. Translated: CSAAGGGEDYGYTF.

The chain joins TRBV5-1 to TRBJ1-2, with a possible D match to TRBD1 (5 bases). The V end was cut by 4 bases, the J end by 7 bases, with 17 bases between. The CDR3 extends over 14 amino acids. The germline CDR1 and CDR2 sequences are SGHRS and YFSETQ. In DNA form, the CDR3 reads TGCGCCAGCAGCATCGGGACCGCTACCTTTGGCTACACCTTC. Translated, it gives CASSIGTATFGYTF.

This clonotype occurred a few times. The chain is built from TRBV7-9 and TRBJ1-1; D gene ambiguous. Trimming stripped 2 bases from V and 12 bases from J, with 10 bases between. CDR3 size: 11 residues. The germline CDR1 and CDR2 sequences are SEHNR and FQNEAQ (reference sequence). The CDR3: CASSLQALTFF. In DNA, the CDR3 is TGTGCCAGCAGCTTACAGGCGCTGACTTTCTTT.

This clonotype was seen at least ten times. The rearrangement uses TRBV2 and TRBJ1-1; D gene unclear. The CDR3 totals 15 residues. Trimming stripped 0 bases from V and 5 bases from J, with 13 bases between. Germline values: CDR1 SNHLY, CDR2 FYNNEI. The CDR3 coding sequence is TGTGCCAGCAGTGAAGCGGAAAAACGGGGAACTGAAGCTTTCTTT. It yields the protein CASSEAEKRGTEAFF.

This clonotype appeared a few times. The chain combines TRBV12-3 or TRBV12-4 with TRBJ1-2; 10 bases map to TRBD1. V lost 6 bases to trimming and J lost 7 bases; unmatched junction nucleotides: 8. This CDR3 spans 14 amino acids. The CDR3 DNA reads TGTGCCAGCAGCTTACGACAGGGGGCGGCTGGCTACACCTTC. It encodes CASSLRQGAAGYTF.